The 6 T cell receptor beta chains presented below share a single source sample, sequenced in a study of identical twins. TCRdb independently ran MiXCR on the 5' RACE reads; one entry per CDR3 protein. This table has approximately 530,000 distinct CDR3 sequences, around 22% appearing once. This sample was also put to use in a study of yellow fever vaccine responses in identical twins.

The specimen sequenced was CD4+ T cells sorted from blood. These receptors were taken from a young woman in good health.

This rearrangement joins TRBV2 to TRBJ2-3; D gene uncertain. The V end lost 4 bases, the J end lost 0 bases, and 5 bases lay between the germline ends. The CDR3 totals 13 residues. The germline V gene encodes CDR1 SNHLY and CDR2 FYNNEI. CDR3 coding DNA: TGTGCCAGCAGTGCATATAGCACAGATACGCAGTATTTT. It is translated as CASSAYSTDTQYF.

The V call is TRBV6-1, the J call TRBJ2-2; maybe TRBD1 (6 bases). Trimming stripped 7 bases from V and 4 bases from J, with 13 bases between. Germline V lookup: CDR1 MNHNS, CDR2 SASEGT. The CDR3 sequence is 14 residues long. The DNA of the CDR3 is TGTGCCAGCATCCCGGGACACTTCACCGGGGAGCTGTTTTTT. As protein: CASIPGHFTGELFF.

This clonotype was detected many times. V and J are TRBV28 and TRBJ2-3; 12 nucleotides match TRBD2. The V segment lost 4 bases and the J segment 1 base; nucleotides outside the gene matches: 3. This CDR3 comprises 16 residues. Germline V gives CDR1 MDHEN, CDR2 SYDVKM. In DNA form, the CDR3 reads TGTGCCAGCAGTTCCCGACTAGCGGGAGGCACAGATACGCAGTATTTT. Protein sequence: CASSSRLAGGTDTQYF.

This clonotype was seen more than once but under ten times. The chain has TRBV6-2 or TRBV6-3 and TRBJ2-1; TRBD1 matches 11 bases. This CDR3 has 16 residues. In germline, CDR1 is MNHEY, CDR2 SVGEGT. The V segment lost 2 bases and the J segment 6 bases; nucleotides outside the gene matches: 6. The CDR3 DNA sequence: TGTGCCAGCAGTTACGGGGGGACAGGGGGTAGCAATGAGCAGTTCTTC. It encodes CASSYGGTGGSNEQFF.

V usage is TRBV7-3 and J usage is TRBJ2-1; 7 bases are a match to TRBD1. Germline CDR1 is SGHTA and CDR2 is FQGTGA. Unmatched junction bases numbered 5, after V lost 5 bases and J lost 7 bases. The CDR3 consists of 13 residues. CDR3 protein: CASSEGARNEQFF. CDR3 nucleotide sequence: TGTGCCAGCAGCGAGGGGGCGCGAAATGAGCAGTTCTTC.

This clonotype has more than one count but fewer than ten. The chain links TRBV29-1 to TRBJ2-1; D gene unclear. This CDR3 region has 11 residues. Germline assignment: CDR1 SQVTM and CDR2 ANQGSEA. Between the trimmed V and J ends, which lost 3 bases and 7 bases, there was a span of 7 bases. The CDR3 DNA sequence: TGCAGCGTTGATCTGGGGAATGAGCAGTTCTTC. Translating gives CSVDLGNEQFF.